This T cell receptor (beta chain) was identified during a study of shared clonotypes between healthy human individuals. About the research overall: Two women and a few men aged 18 to 49 served as donors.

Genomic DNA for unsorted samples, which was extracted with the QIAamp DNA Blood Mini kit, came from some 90 million PBMCs. Over several immunoSEQ plates, each subset's genomic DNA was distributed in even portions. Per the original methods: Owing to the provision of junction-only sequences devoid of quality scores by immunoSEQ, filtering differed. Only in-frame clones appear in the TCRdb table, and some are missing; sequencing was by immunoSEQ multiplex PCR. Clone size and the V and J calls come from that table; the DNA yielded D and trimming. The data show fewer than 650,000 clones, around 80% seen once. This sequence originates from a woman in her thirties or forties in good health. Some clones in this sample may be carry-over from other donors' samples. The specimen sequenced was PBMCs.

CDR3 in amino acids: CASSERVRWVGYEQYF. DNA for the CDR3: TGTGCCAGCAGTGAACGCGTAAGGTGGGTTGGCTACGAGCAGTACTTC. This chain connects TRBV6-1 to TRBJ2-7, with no clear D. Germline CDR1 MNHNS, CDR2 SASEGT. This CDR3 comprises 16 residues. V lost 2 bases and J 3 bases, leaving 17 bases between the germline ends.